A single sample gave rise to the 21 T cell receptor beta chains below, sequenced in a study of blood T cell repertoires in COVID-19. Repertoires were generated with immunoSEQ multiplex PCR, while TCRdb's copy carries only in-frame clones and drops some. This table holds 150,000 to 200,000 clones, 65% to 85% found once. Material: PBMCs or T cells enriched from blood (not recorded which). Receptors originate from a man aged 35 to 55 who had recovered from COVID-19.

As for this clone: This CDR3 is also generated by other DNA sequences in the sample. V and J are TRBV5-1 and TRBJ2-5, with 7 positions matching TRBD1. Germline trimming cut 0 bases from V and 5 bases from J; bases unmatched to any gene: 4. The V gene's germline CDR1 is SGHRS and CDR2 YFSETQ. The CDR3 is 14 residues long. The DNA of the CDR3 is TGCGCCAGCAGCTTGGGAGGGGGCGGCGAGACCCAGTACTTC. Translation: CASSLGGGGETQYF.

In this sample, this clone turned up once. This chain uses TRBV4-2 with TRBJ1-3; 7 bases map to TRBD1. Germline CDR1 and CDR2: LGHNA and YNFKEQ. J was trimmed by 0 bases and V by 0 bases; bases with no gene match: 8. The CDR3 is made up of 18 amino acids. DNA for the CDR3: TGTGCCAGCAGCCAAGAGGGGACAGACAAGAGCTCTGGAAACACCATATATTTT. Translation gives CASSQEGTDKSSGNTIYF.

The chain recombines TRBV2 with TRBJ2-7, with 9 bases fitting TRBD1. The CDR3 consists of 13 residues. V lost 6 bases, J lost 2 bases, and 2 bases stayed unmatched. Germline V gene lookup returns CDR1 SNHLY and CDR2 FYNNEI. The CDR3 loop reads CASRRTGAYEQYV. DNA of the CDR3: TGTGCCAGCAGGAGGACAGGGGCCTACGAGCAGTACGTC.

This clone has more than one count but fewer than ten. V gene TRBV2 combines with J gene TRBJ1-5; 8 bases line up with TRBD1. Per germline, CDR1 SNHLY and CDR2 FYNNEI. Unmatched junction bases numbered 13, after V lost 2 bases and J lost 7 bases. The CDR3 sequence is 17 residues long. CDR3 sequence: CASSESGGRGREQPQHF. CDR3 bases: TGTGCCAGCAGTGAATCGGGGGGCAGGGGGCGGGAACAGCCCCAGCATTTT.

This chain uses TRBV5-6 with TRBJ1-2; 8 bases match TRBD1. Germline V gene sequence: CDR1 SGHDT, CDR2 YYEEEE. The CDR3 contains 14 residues. The trim removed 4 bases at V and 2 bases at J, leaving 4 bases unmatched. CDR3 sequence: CASSDGQGNYGYTF. Written as DNA, the CDR3 is TGTGCCAGCAGCGACGGACAGGGAAACTATGGCTACACCTTC.

V usage is TRBV9 and J usage is TRBJ1-1; D remains ambiguous. The CDR3 is 14 residues long. From germline, CDR1 is SGDLS and CDR2 YYNGEE. Trimming shortened V by 3 bases and J by 4 bases, and 13 bases separated the two germline ends. The CDR3 sequence is CASSGSFGSTEAFF. For the CDR3, the DNA is TGTGCCAGCAGCGGGAGCTTCGGGAGCACTGAAGCTTTCTTT.

The genes are TRBV5-1 and TRBJ2-5; the match to TRBD1 covers 8 bases. Germline V CDR1 and CDR2: SGHRS, YFSETQ. The CDR3 runs 15 residues. The trim removed 4 bases at V and 0 bases at J, leaving 5 bases unmatched. The CDR3 DNA reads as TGCGCCAGCAGCCGGACAGGGATGAACCAAGAGACCCAGTACTTC. It specifies CASSRTGMNQETQYF.

V usage is TRBV5-1 and J usage is TRBJ2-2; D not resolved. The V gene lost 0 bases and the J gene lost 0 bases, with 9 bases spanning the gap. From germline, CDR1 is SGHRS and CDR2 YFSETQ. The CDR3 runs to 16 residues. CDR3 DNA sequence: TGCGCCAGCAGCTTGGTTCCAGTGACGAACACCGGGGAGCTGTTTTTT. Protein sequence: CASSLVPVTNTGELFF.

The V and J genes are TRBV11-2 and TRBJ2-3; D possibly corresponds to TRBD2 (5 bases). The CDR3 sequence is 12 residues long. Trimming removed 5 bases at V and 7 bases at J, with 10 bases between. Germline CDR1 SGHAT, CDR2 FQNNGV. In nucleotides, the CDR3 is TGTGCCAGCAGCAGCCCTAGCAATACGCAGTATTTT. Protein product: CASSSPSNTQYF. Complete variable domain (other parts from reference TRBV11-2 and TRBJ2-3): EAGVAQSPRYKIIEKRQSVAFWCNPISGHATLYWYQQILGQGPKLLIQFQNNGVVDDSQLPKDRFSAERLKGVDSTLKIQPAKLEDSAVYLCASSSPSNTQYFGPGTRLTVL.

This clone has just a few counts. The genes are TRBV6-5 and TRBJ1-2; TRBD1 matches at 7 bases. This CDR3 spans 14 amino acids. Losses at the gene ends were 2 bases for V and 4 bases for J; bases not matched to a gene: 4. The germline V gene has CDR1 MNHEY and CDR2 SVGAGI. Here the CDR3 DNA reads TGTGCCAGCAGTTACCAAGGACAGGTCTATGGCTACACCTTC. It codes for CASSYQGQVYGYTF.

The chain employs TRBV5-1 and TRBJ1-1; D ambiguous. Trimming left V 2 bases short and J 1 base short, with 6 bases between. Germline CDR1 is SGHRS and CDR2 is YFSETQ. The CDR3 has 13 residues. This CDR3 reads CASSLQQNTEAFF. The CDR3, as DNA: TGCGCCAGCAGCTTACAACAGAACACTGAAGCTTTCTTT.

The chain has TRBV5-4 and TRBJ1-2; 9 bases align to TRBD1. The CDR3 is 15 amino acids. Per germline, CDR1 SGHNT and CDR2 YYREEE (reference sequence). Trimming removed 4 bases from V and 4 bases from J; junction bases left unmatched: 8. The CDR3 bases are TGTGCCAGCAGCGTGGACCCGGGACAGGGCTATGGCTACACCTTC. This sequence encodes CASSVDPGQGYGYTF.

J is TRBJ2-7 and V is TRBV6-5; 7 positions match TRBD2. The CDR3 totals 15 residues. Germline CDR1 MNHEY, CDR2 SVGAGI. Trimming cost V 7 bases and J 0 bases; bases outside gene matches: 9. The CDR3 loop reads CASKEKAGDSYEQYF. DNA for the CDR3: TGTGCCAGCAAGGAAAAGGCGGGGGACTCCTACGAGCAGTACTTC.

This clone was counted a single time. V is TRBV9 and J is TRBJ2-3; D gene ambiguous. The ends were cut back, 3 bases at V and 0 bases at J, with 5 bases in the middle. CDR1 is SGDLS and CDR2 is YYNGEE in the germline V gene. The CDR3 contains 13 residues. The CDR3 spells CASSAFSTDTQYF. In nucleotides, the CDR3 is TGTGCCAGCAGCGCCTTTAGCACAGATACGCAGTATTTT.

This chain links TRBV18 with TRBJ1-2; a weak D match, TRBD1 (5 bases). V was cut by 0 bases and J by 6 bases, with 11 bases left in between. This CDR3 is 14 amino acids long. CDR1 is KGHSH, CDR2 LQKENI, per germline. The CDR3 here is CASSPPQGGNGYTF. As DNA, the CDR3 is TGTGCCAGCTCACCACCGCAGGGCGGCAATGGCTACACCTTC.

The chain employs TRBV29-1 and TRBJ1-2, with TRBD1 as a possible D gene (6 bases). Germline V gene lookup returns CDR1 SQVTM and CDR2 ANQGSEA. Trimming took off 0 bases at V and 5 bases at J, with 7 bases between the two ends. The CDR3 has 12 residues. CDR3 bases: TGCAGCGTTGAAGAGACAGGTTATGGCTACACCTTC. Translated, it gives CSVEETGYGYTF.

V usage is TRBV9 and J usage is TRBJ1-2; unclear D gene. CDR3 size: 15 residues. Trimming took 4 bases from V and 5 from J, leaving 18 bases between them. Germline lookup yields CDR1 SGDLS and CDR2 YYNGEE. The CDR3 here is CASSHKDGFLYGYTF. In DNA, the CDR3 is TGTGCCAGCAGCCATAAAGACGGGTTCTTATATGGCTACACCTTC.

The rearrangement uses TRBV11-3 and TRBJ2-2; 9 bases match TRBD1. Germline assignment: CDR1 SGHNT and CDR2 YENEEA. This CDR3 has 13 residues. J gave up 9 bases and V 5 bases, and 4 bases lay outside the gene matches. CDR3 bases: TGTGCCAGCAGCGCAGGGACAGGGAGGGAGCTGTTTTTT. Protein product: CASSAGTGRELFF.

The rearrangement links TRBV19 to TRBJ1-2, with TRBD1 identical over 7 bases. CDR3 length: 13 amino acids. Germline assignment: CDR1 LNHDA and CDR2 SQIVND (reference sequence). V lost 9 bases and J lost 8; bases outside the gene matches: 12. DNA of the CDR3: TGTGCCAGCGAGCAACAGGGGACGGGAGGCTACACCTTC. It yields the protein CASEQQGTGGYTF.

The chain is built from TRBV9 and TRBJ1-3, with 7 bases aligning to TRBD1. V dropped 2 bases and J dropped 2; count of bases not matched to a gene: 10. The CDR3 totals 17 residues. Germline CDR1 SGDLS, CDR2 YYNGEE. The CDR3 loop reads CASSVGQGGLAGNTIYF. CDR3 nucleotides: TGTGCCAGCAGCGTGGGCCAGGGGGGCCTTGCTGGAAACACCATATATTTT.

The chain is built from TRBV7-8 and TRBJ1-3; 8 bases are shared with TRBD1. The trim removed 8 bases at V and 4 bases at J, leaving 10 bases unmatched. This CDR3 contains 15 residues. Germline assignment: CDR1 SGHVS and CDR2 FQNEAQ. The CDR3 coding sequence is TGTGCCAGCGGAGGACAGGGTACTGGGGGAAACACCATATATTTT. Translating gives CASGGQGTGGNTIYF.